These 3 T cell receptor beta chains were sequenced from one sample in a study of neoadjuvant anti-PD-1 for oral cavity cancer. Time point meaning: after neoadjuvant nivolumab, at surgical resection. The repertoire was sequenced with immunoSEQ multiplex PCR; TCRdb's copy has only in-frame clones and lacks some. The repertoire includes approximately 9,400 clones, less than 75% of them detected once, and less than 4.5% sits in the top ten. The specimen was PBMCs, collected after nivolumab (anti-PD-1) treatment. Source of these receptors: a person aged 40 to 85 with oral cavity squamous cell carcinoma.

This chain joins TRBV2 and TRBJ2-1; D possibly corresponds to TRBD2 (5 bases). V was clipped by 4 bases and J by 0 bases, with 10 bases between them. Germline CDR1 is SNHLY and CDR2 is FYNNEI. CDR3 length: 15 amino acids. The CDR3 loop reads CASSGGLSSYNEQFF. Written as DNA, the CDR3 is TGTGCCAGCAGTGGAGGGCTGTCCTCCTACAATGAGCAGTTCTTC.

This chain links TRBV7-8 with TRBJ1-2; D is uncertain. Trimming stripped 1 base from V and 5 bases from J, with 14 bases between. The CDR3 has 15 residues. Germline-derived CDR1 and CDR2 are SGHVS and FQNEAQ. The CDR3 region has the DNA TGTGCCAGCAGCTTAGAGGGTACGGGTGTATATGGCTACACCTTC. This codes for CASSLEGTGVYGYTF.

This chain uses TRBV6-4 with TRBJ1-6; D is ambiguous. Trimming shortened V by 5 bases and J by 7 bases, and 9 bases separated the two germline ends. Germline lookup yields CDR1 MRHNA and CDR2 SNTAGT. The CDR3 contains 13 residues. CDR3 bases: TGTGCCAGCAGTAAGGGAGGGAATTCACCCCTCCACTTT. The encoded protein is CASSKGGNSPLHF.